The next 30 T cell receptor beta chains were all read from a single sample in a study of T cell responses to AZD1222 COVID-19 vaccine. Method: immunoSEQ multiplex PCR; TCRdb's copy keeps in-frame clones and lacks some. The sample records approximately 100,000 clones, approximately 90% being singletons. The specimen comprised peripheral blood, sampled 28 days after the second AZD1222 dose. These receptors originate from an adult who received the AZD1222 COVID-19 vaccine.

In DNA form, the CDR3 reads TGTGTCAGCTACGGAGCTAACTATGGCTACACCTTC. Encoded protein: CVSYGANYGYTF. The chain uses TRBV10-3 and TRBJ1-2; D unresolved. The germline V gene has CDR1 ENHRY and CDR2 SYGVKD. This CDR3 has 12 amino acids.

This clone was counted once. This chain uses TRBV25-1 with TRBJ1-2; TRBD1 agrees at 9 bases. CDR3 length: 14 residues. V dropped 3 bases and J dropped 5; count of bases not matched to a gene: 4. From germline, CDR1 is MGHDK and CDR2 SYGVNS. The CDR3 DNA is TGTGCCAGCAGTGATCAAGACAGGGGGTATGGCTACACCTTC. Translating gives CASSDQDRGYGYTF.

The rearrangement links TRBV4-3 to TRBJ1-1, with D possibly TRBD1 on 5 matching bases. The CDR3 consists of 17 residues. Between the trimmed V and J ends, which lost 0 bases and 4 bases, there was a span of 18 bases. Per the germline V gene, CDR1 is LGHNA and CDR2 is YSLEER. The CDR3 DNA reads as TGCGCCAGCAGCCAAGATGGGGCGGGAAGGCGGCCCACTGAAGCTTTCTTT. Translated, it gives CASSQDGAGRRPTEAFF.

The chain joins TRBV7-3 to TRBJ2-7; D tentatively fits TRBD1 or TRBD2 (6 bases each). The CDR3 loop spans 15 amino acids. Deletions cut 5 bases from V and 1 base from J, with 15 bases between. The germline CDR1 and CDR2 sequences are SGHTA and FQGTGA. CDR3 amino acids: CASSQQGGRSYEQYF. The CDR3 DNA is TGTGCCAGCAGCCAACAGGGAGGTCGGTCCTACGAGCAGTACTTC.

The chain has TRBV19 and TRBJ1-1; D perhaps matches TRBD1 (5 bases). The V gene's germline CDR1 is LNHDA and CDR2 SQIVND (reference sequence). Trimming took off 6 bases at V and 0 bases at J, with 8 bases between the two ends. The CDR3 has 13 amino acids. CDR3 sequence reads: CASSRGVNTEAFF. CDR3 nucleotides: TGTGCCAGTAGCCGGGGGGTGAACACTGAAGCTTTCTTT.

The gene calls are TRBV7-9 and TRBJ2-3; D remains ambiguous. Germline CDR1 is SEHNR and CDR2 is FQNEAQ (reference sequence). There are 14 residues in the CDR3. V was cut by 5 bases and J by 1 base, with 10 bases left in between. CDR3 residues: CASSDDKRTDTQYF. DNA for the CDR3: TGTGCCAGCAGCGACGACAAACGCACAGATACGCAGTATTTT.

The chain employs TRBV7-2 and TRBJ2-2; TRBD1 aligns across 7 bases. Germline loops: CDR1 SGHTA, CDR2 FQGNSA. The CDR3 extends over 16 amino acids. Germline trimming cut 5 bases from V and 4 bases from J; bases unmatched to any gene: 10. CDR3 nucleotide sequence: TGTGCCAGCAGCCCCACAACACAGGGGAGCACCGGGGAGCTGTTTTTT. Protein sequence: CASSPTTQGSTGELFF.

The chain joins TRBV5-4 to TRBJ2-7; D ambiguous. Per germline, CDR1 SGHNT and CDR2 YYREEE (reference sequence). V lost 4 bases and J lost 0, with 11 bases in between. This CDR3 region has 14 residues. This CDR3 reads CASSARGPSYEQYF. CDR3 nucleotide sequence: TGTGCCAGCAGCGCCAGAGGTCCCTCCTACGAGCAGTACTTC. Full variable domain (outside the CDR3, taken from reference TRBV5-4 and TRBJ2-7): ETGVTQSPTHLIKTRGQQVTLRCSSQSGHNTVSWYQQALGQGPQFIFQYYREEENGRGNFPPRFSGLQFPNYSSELNVNALELDDSALYLCASSARGPSYEQYFGPGTRLTVT.

The DNA of the CDR3 is TGCGCCAGCAGGGCTAGCGGGGGCCTAGAAAAACTGTTTTTT. Protein product: CASRASGGLEKLFF. J is TRBJ1-4 and V is TRBV10-2; weak D call: TRBD1 (6 bases). This CDR3 has 14 residues. Trimming took off 6 bases at V and 8 bases at J, with 16 bases between the two ends. The germline V gene has CDR1 WSHSY and CDR2 SAAADI.

The chain uses TRBV10-2 and TRBJ1-2, with D uncertain. Germline assignment: CDR1 WSHSY and CDR2 SAAADI. CDR3 length: 12 residues. The germline V and J ends were trimmed by 5 bases and 7 bases, with 11 bases remaining between them. The CDR3 loop reads CASSPTPGGYTF. The CDR3 DNA reads TGCGCCAGCAGTCCAACTCCGGGTGGCTACACCTTC.

This clone was picked up a small number of times. The chain recombines TRBV5-1 with TRBJ2-3; 7 bases are shared with TRBD1. There are 14 residues in the CDR3. Trimming cost V 2 bases and J 4 bases; bases outside gene matches: 4. Germline assignment: CDR1 SGHRS and CDR2 YFSETQ. CDR3 sequence: CASSFDRDPDTQYF. For the CDR3, the DNA is TGCGCCAGCAGCTTCGACAGGGACCCAGATACGCAGTATTTT. The whole variable domain, filled in from reference TRBV5-1 and TRBJ2-3, reads KAGVTQTPRYLIKTRGQQVTLSCSPISGHRSVSWYQQTPGQGLQFLFEYFSETQRNKGNFPGRFSGRQFSNSRSEMNVSTLELGDSALYLCASSFDRDPDTQYFGPGTRLTVL.

Of note for this clone: At one end the junction does not follow the germline gene, possibly because of a read error. The chain carries TRBV7-7 and TRBJ2-2; 7 bases are a match to TRBD2. CDR3 length: 17 amino acids. Germline V gene data show CDR1 as SSHAT and CDR2 as FNYEAQ (reference sequence). CDR3 in amino acids: CASSLAGLAAWAGELFF. CDR3 nucleotides: TGTGCTAGCAGCTTAGCAGGCCTAGCGGCGTGGGCCGGGGAGCTGTTTTTT.

The V and J genes are TRBV6-9 and TRBJ1-2; TRBD1 matches 9 bases. Germline V CDR1 and CDR2: MNHGY, SVAAGI. V trimming: 5 bases; J trimming: 4 bases; junction bases outside the gene matches: 8. CDR3 length: 15 residues. The DNA for the CDR3 is TGTGCCAGCAGTCTCCGGACAGGGGCGGCCTATGGCTACACCTTC. Translating it yields CASSLRTGAAYGYTF.

The chain links TRBV19 to TRBJ2-5; 8 bases are shared with TRBD2. The germline V gene encodes CDR1 LNHDA and CDR2 SQIVND (reference sequence). This CDR3 has 13 residues. The V segment lost 4 bases and the J segment 10 bases; nucleotides outside the gene matches: 8. CDR3 sequence reads: CASSTSTSVGQYF. The CDR3 DNA sequence: TGTGCCAGTAGTACCTCGACTAGCGTGGGCCAGTACTTC.

The V gene is TRBV19, the J gene TRBJ2-7; the match to TRBD1 covers 10 bases. Germline V CDR1 and CDR2: LNHDA, SQIVND (reference sequence). This CDR3 has 15 amino acids. V was pared by 5 bases and J by 3 bases, with 7 bases of the junction left unmatched. The CDR3 DNA follows: TGTGCCAGTAGTCTCGGGACAGGGGCTATCTACGAGCAGTACTTC. As protein: CASSLGTGAIYEQYF.

This chain links TRBV27 with TRBJ2-7; D is unclear. The CDR3 extends over 12 amino acids. The V gene's germline CDR1 is MNHEY and CDR2 SMNVEV (reference sequence). V was pared by 5 bases and J by 10 bases, with 15 bases between. The CDR3 loop is CASSPGSRAQYF. CDR3 bases: TGTGCCAGCAGTCCCGGGTCGAGAGCCCAGTACTTC.

The chain has TRBV19 and TRBJ2-2; possible D gene TRBD1, 5 bases. V was pared by 0 bases and J by 4 bases, with 12 bases between. Looked up from germline, CDR1 is LNHDA and CDR2 is SQIVND (reference sequence). The CDR3 sequence is 16 residues long. Written as DNA, the CDR3 is TGTGCCAGTAGTATAGATCAAGGACAAATCACCGGGGAGCTGTTTTTT. Protein: CASSIDQGQITGELFF.

This rearrangement joins TRBV4-3 to TRBJ2-3; 9 bases map to TRBD1. After removal of 0 bases from V and 3 bases from J, the junction contained 13 bases not matched to a gene. The CDR3 extends over 19 amino acids. Germline CDR1 and CDR2: LGHNA and YSLEER. This chain's CDR3 is CASSQEWTGQGYRTDTQYF. For the CDR3, the DNA is TGCGCCAGCAGCCAAGAGTGGACGGGACAGGGATATCGGACAGATACGCAGTATTTT.

V usage is TRBV7-9 and J usage is TRBJ2-1; TRBD2 aligns across 8 bases. This CDR3 is 14 amino acids long. The junction had 6 bases not matched to a gene; V was cut back by 4 bases and J by 7 bases. CDR1 and CDR2 from the germline V gene are SEHNR and FQNEAQ (reference sequence). This CDR3 reads CASSSSGGRNEQFF. The CDR3 DNA reads TGTGCCAGCAGCTCAAGCGGGGGTAGGAATGAGCAGTTCTTC.

This chain joins TRBV10-2 and TRBJ1-1; the match to TRBD1 covers 9 bases. V dropped 2 bases and J dropped 0; count of bases not matched to a gene: 7. The CDR3 length is 17 residues. Germline V gene sequence: CDR1 WSHSY, CDR2 SAAADI. CDR3 DNA sequence: TGCGCCAGCAGTGAGACAGGGGGCGCATCCCTGAACACTGAAGCTTTCTTT. This gives the protein CASSETGGASLNTEAFF.

CDR3 amino acids: CASSLSGPTGELFF. The CDR3, as DNA: TGCGCCAGCAGCTTGTCAGGGCCCACCGGGGAGCTGTTTTTT. The chain recombines TRBV5-1 with TRBJ2-2; weak D call: TRBD1 (5 bases). Germline V gives CDR1 SGHRS, CDR2 YFSETQ. The CDR3 sequence is 14 residues long. Trimming removed 1 base from V and 4 bases from J, with 8 bases in between.

A single count supports this clone. V and J are TRBV10-3 and TRBJ2-5, with a tentative D call TRBD2 (7 bases). The CDR3 runs to 14 residues. Per germline, CDR1 ENHRY and CDR2 SYGVKD. V shed 6 bases and J shed 5 bases, with 16 bases lying between them. The CDR3 region is CAIRPGGGRETQYF. CDR3 DNA: TGTGCCATCAGACCCGGCGGGGGCCGGGAGACCCAGTACTTC.

V and J are TRBV6-1 and TRBJ1-2, with a tentative D call TRBD1 (5 bases). Trimming left V 0 bases short and J 4 bases short, with 12 bases between. CDR3 length: 15 residues. Germline V gene data show CDR1 as MNHNS and CDR2 as SASEGT. DNA of the CDR3: TGTGCCAGCAGTGAAGCGCTGGCAGGGATCTATGGCTACACCTTC. Its protein is CASSEALAGIYGYTF.

The chain uses TRBV5-1 and TRBJ2-7; weak D call: TRBD1 (7 bases). Trimming shortened V by 3 bases and J by 4 bases, and 14 bases separated the two germline ends. The CDR3 contains 14 residues. CDR1 is SGHRS, CDR2 YFSETQ, per germline. CDR3 DNA: TGCGCCAGCAGCTCATCAGGGGGACTTTACGAGCAGTACTTC. This codes for CASSSSGGLYEQYF. The variable domain in full, with the rest retrieved from reference TRBV5-1 and TRBJ2-7, is KAGVTQTPRYLIKTRGQQVTLSCSPISGHRSVSWYQQTPGQGLQFLFEYFSETQRNKGNFPGRFSGRQFSNSRSEMNVSTLELGDSALYLCASSSSGGLYEQYFGPGTRLTVT.

This chain connects TRBV12-3 or TRBV12-4 to TRBJ1-1; unclear D gene. V lost 7 bases and J 5 bases, leaving 14 bases between the germline ends. The CDR3 loop spans 13 amino acids. CDR3 sequence reads: CASTRGPETEAFF. The CDR3 DNA sequence: TGTGCCAGCACTCGAGGGCCCGAGACTGAAGCTTTCTTT.

The CDR3 bases are TGTGCCAGCAGCCCACTAGCGGGGGGTGAGCTTGCCTACGAGCAGTACTTC. Translated: CASSPLAGGELAYEQYF. The chain combines TRBV7-2 with TRBJ2-7; 12 bases are a match to TRBD2. Unmatched junction bases numbered 10, after V lost 5 bases and J lost 2 bases. Germline CDR1 SGHTA, CDR2 FQGNSA. The CDR3 totals 17 residues.

The chain carries TRBV9 and TRBJ2-3, with 8 bases aligning to TRBD1. This CDR3 region has 15 residues. Germline CDR1 SGDLS, CDR2 YYNGEE. Trimming took 2 bases from V and 6 from J; bases not matched to a gene: 8. The CDR3 is CASSVLDRAADTQYF. CDR3 coding DNA: TGTGCCAGCAGCGTTCTGGACAGGGCGGCCGATACGCAGTATTTT.

The V gene is TRBV19, the J gene TRBJ2-7, with D tentatively TRBD1 (5 bases). Trimming shortened V by 5 bases and J by 0 bases, and 11 bases separated the two germline ends. The V gene's germline CDR1 is LNHDA and CDR2 SQIVND (reference sequence). This CDR3 is built from 14 residues. The CDR3 here is CASSEQGRSYEQYF. CDR3 bases: TGTGCCAGTAGTGAGCAGGGCCGCTCCTACGAGCAGTACTTC. The variable domain in full, completed from reference TRBV19 and TRBJ2-7, reads DGGITQSPKYLFRKEGQNVTLSCEQNLNHDAMYWYRQDPGQGLRLIYYSQIVNDFQKGDIAEGYSVSREKKESFPLTVTSAQKNPTAFYLCASSEQGRSYEQYFGPGTRLTVT.

This CDR3 is CASSYPRGNTGELFF. As DNA, the CDR3 is TGTGCCAGCAGTTACCCACGGGGGAACACCGGGGAGCTGTTTTTT. The chain recombines TRBV6-2 or TRBV6-3 with TRBJ2-2, with D maybe TRBD2 (5 bases). The CDR3 has 15 amino acids. Trimming took 2 bases from V and 1 from J, leaving 8 bases between them. Germline loops: CDR1 MNHEY, CDR2 SVGEGT.

The chain combines TRBV5-4 with TRBJ2-7; 8 bases agree with TRBD1. V dropped 4 bases and J dropped 2; count of bases not matched to a gene: 11. Looked up from germline, CDR1 is SGHNT and CDR2 is YYREEE (reference sequence). The CDR3 totals 16 residues. CDR3 sequence reads: CASSIPTGDHPYEQYF. The CDR3 nucleotides read TGTGCCAGCAGCATACCGACAGGGGATCACCCCTACGAGCAGTACTTC.